The clone carrying this T cell receptor (beta chain) was recorded a few times. The antigen remains undetermined. These data belong to a study of blood T cells in healthy people across ages. Study-wide points: It was the long-lived donors that had more naive CD4+ cells and higher diversity than aged donors.

The V end lost 8 bases, the J end lost 2 bases, and 13 bases lay between the germline ends. The CDR3 spans 13 residues. From germline, CDR1 is SGHTA and CDR2 FQGNSA. The use of a sample-barcoded 5' primer and a J-beta primer mix characterized a second PCR of about 6 to 11 cycles. Every cDNA molecule carried a tag from a template-switch adaptor bearing 12 random nucleotides. From the 5' RACE reads, TCRdb called clonotypes with MiXCR, one entry per CDR3 protein. The sample consists of about 800,000 distinct CDR3 sequences, about 25% of them appearing once. In addition, the sample was reused for a study of T cells of mothers and their children. According to that study: In cDNA synthesis, all of the extracted RNA was used at 1.5 ug per 15 ul.

This sequence was found in a boy between 5 and 17 years old in good health. Sequencing was performed on blood. The chain has TRBV7-2 and TRBJ2-7; no firm D call. CDR3 sequence (DNA): TGTGCCAGCGCAGCGCCCAGTGCCTACGAGCAGTACTTC. This translates into CASAAPSAYEQYF.